These 25 T cell receptor beta chains were sequenced from one sample in a study of T cells in localized non-small cell lung cancer. Data came from immunoSEQ multiplex PCR; TCRdb stores just in-frame clones and leaves some out. The profile shows about 35,000 clones, less than 95% of them singletons. The specimen comprised peripheral blood mononuclear cells, sampled before any cancer treatment. These receptors were obtained from a female donor aged 60 or older with stage II lung adenocarcinoma.

J is TRBJ1-5 and V is TRBV7-2; TRBD1 matches at 8 bases. This CDR3 region has 15 residues. J was trimmed by 4 bases and V by 1 base; bases with no gene match: 3. Germline V lookup: CDR1 SGHTA, CDR2 FQGNSA. This CDR3 reads CASSLGGQENQPQHF. Written as DNA, the CDR3 is TGTGCCAGCAGCTTAGGGGGACAGGAGAATCAGCCCCAGCATTTT.

V and J are TRBV9 and TRBJ1-6, with TRBD1 matching 7 bases. CDR3 length: 15 amino acids. Germline lookup yields CDR1 SGDLS and CDR2 YYNGEE. Losses at the gene ends were 0 bases for V and 10 bases for J; bases not matched to a gene: 7. This CDR3 is CASSVEEGARSPLHF. CDR3 nucleotides: TGTGCCAGCAGCGTAGAGGAGGGGGCAAGATCACCCCTCCACTTT.

The chain couples TRBV4-1 to TRBJ2-7, with a weak D call TRBD2 (6 bases). The V gene's germline CDR1 is MGHRA and CDR2 YSYEKL. This CDR3 has 13 amino acids. The V end was cut by 3 bases, the J end by 2 bases, with 8 bases between. This CDR3 is CASSQGGPYEQYF. The DNA of the CDR3 is TGCGCCAGCAGCCAGGGGGGACCCTACGAGCAGTACTTC.

The chain carries TRBV28 and TRBJ2-7; a weak D match, TRBD1 (6 bases). The V end was cut by 3 bases, the J end by 0 bases, with 21 bases between. CDR1 and CDR2 from the germline V gene are MDHEN and SYDVKM. The length of the CDR3 is 18 residues. The CDR3 DNA reads as TGTGCCAGCAGTTTCCCCGGAGCCGGGACAACGAGCTCCTACGAGCAGTACTTC. Translated, it gives CASSFPGAGTTSSYEQYF.

The J gene is TRBJ1-1, the V gene TRBV10-1; 8 positions agree with TRBD1. The CDR3 is made up of 15 amino acids. Germline V gives CDR1 WNHNN, CDR2 SYGVQD (reference sequence). Trimming cost V 4 bases and J 1 base; bases outside gene matches: 5. CDR3 DNA: TGCGCCAGCAGTGGTGGGGACAGGCGGAACACTGAAGCTTTCTTT. Translated: CASSGGDRRNTEAFF.

This chain connects TRBV5-4 to TRBJ2-3; D unclear. CDR1 is SGHNT and CDR2 is YYREEE in the germline V gene (reference sequence). Trimming removed 2 bases at V and 2 bases at J, with 3 bases between. This CDR3 region has 12 residues. Here the CDR3 reads CASSFATDTQYF. For the CDR3, the DNA is TGTGCCAGCAGCTTCGCCACAGATACGCAGTATTTT.

The rearrangement uses TRBV19 and TRBJ1-4, with TRBD1 as a possible D gene (6 bases). Looked up from germline, CDR1 is LNHDA and CDR2 is SQIVND (reference sequence). Trimming removed 1 base at V and 2 bases at J, with 14 bases between. The CDR3 extends over 17 amino acids. CDR3 coding DNA: TGTGCCAGTAGTATAGTCCCCGGGGGCTTCACTAATGAAAAACTGTTTTTT. It specifies CASSIVPGGFTNEKLFF.

The chain couples TRBV5-4 to TRBJ2-2; either TRBD1 or TRBD2 may supply D (5 bases each). Between the trimmed V and J ends, which lost 4 bases and 0 bases, there was a span of 16 bases. The CDR3 covers 17 residues. The germline gives CDR1 SGHNT, CDR2 YYREEE (reference sequence). For the CDR3, the DNA is TGTGCCAGCAGCCCACCTAATAGGGGACCGAACACCGGGGAGCTGTTTTTT. Residues: CASSPPNRGPNTGELFF.

The CDR3 coding sequence is TGTGCCAGCAGCTCACAGGGAAATAATTCACCCCTCCACTTT. It is translated as CASSSQGNNSPLHF. The gene calls are TRBV5-4 and TRBJ1-6; the D gene is possibly TRBD1 (6 bases). Trimming left V 3 bases short and J 5 bases short, with 9 bases between. The CDR3 totals 14 residues. The germline gives CDR1 SGHNT, CDR2 YYREEE (reference sequence).

The V call is TRBV6-5, the J call TRBJ2-3; D is perhaps TRBD1 or TRBD2 (5 bases each). Trimming took 4 bases from V and 5 from J, leaving 16 bases between them. This CDR3 contains 15 residues. Germline values: CDR1 MNHEY, CDR2 SVGAGI. CDR3: CASSSRREFGDTQYF. CDR3 DNA sequence: TGTGCCAGCAGTTCACGCAGGGAGTTTGGAGATACGCAGTATTTT.

The count of this clone is one. V is TRBV7-2 and J is TRBJ1-2, with D unresolved. The V gene's germline CDR1 is SGHTA and CDR2 FQGNSA. With 5 bases removed from V and 3 bases from J, the gap between germline ends came to 19 bases. The CDR3 is 16 amino acids. CDR3 coding DNA: TGTGCCAGCAGCCCGCAGATCATAAGCTTGGACTATGGCTACACCTTC. Amino acids: CASSPQIISLDYGYTF.

The chain carries TRBV6-1 and TRBJ1-3; 8 bases are shared with TRBD1. CDR1 is MNHNS, CDR2 SASEGT, per germline. With V trimmed by 3 bases and J by 4 bases, 14 bases remained unmatched. The CDR3 has 18 amino acids. CDR3 sequence: CASSDYGQGLTRGNTIYF. In DNA form, the CDR3 reads TGTGCCAGCAGTGATTATGGACAGGGCCTCACTCGGGGAAACACCATATATTTT.

The chain links TRBV7-3 to TRBJ1-1, with 8 positions matching TRBD1. Losses at the gene ends were 5 bases for V and 5 bases for J; bases not matched to a gene: 13. The CDR3 length is 16 residues. Germline lookup yields CDR1 SGHTA and CDR2 FQGTGA. In DNA form, the CDR3 reads TGTGCCAGCAGCCCGTTACCCGACAGGGGACAGACTGAAGCTTTCTTT. As protein: CASSPLPDRGQTEAFF.

This chain links TRBV27 with TRBJ2-1, with TRBD2 identical over 10 bases. There are 17 residues in the CDR3. Germline V gene lookup returns CDR1 MNHEY and CDR2 SMNVEV (reference sequence). V gave up 5 bases and J gave up 2 bases; unmatched junction bases: 9. This CDR3 is CASSLIAGGVTYNEQFF. For the CDR3, the DNA is TGTGCCAGCAGTCTAATAGCGGGAGGAGTGACCTACAATGAGCAGTTCTTC.

Comment on this clone: The sample contains more than one DNA sequence encoding this CDR3. This rearrangement joins TRBV28 to TRBJ2-7; D is unresolved. Trimming shortened V by 5 bases and J by 0 bases, and 5 bases separated the two germline ends. The CDR3 consists of 12 residues. Looked up from germline, CDR1 is MDHEN and CDR2 is SYDVKM. The DNA of the CDR3 is TGTGCCAGCAGTCTCTCCTCCTACGAGCAGTACTTC. Protein product: CASSLSSYEQYF.

The J gene is TRBJ2-7, the V gene TRBV5-1; tentative D call: TRBD2 (6 bases). Trimming removed 3 bases from V and 1 base from J, with 11 bases in between. The CDR3 is made up of 14 amino acids. Germline assignment: CDR1 SGHRS and CDR2 YFSETQ. The CDR3 coding sequence is TGCGCCAGCAGCTCCGAGGAGGGGTCCTACGAGCAGTACTTC. Encoded protein: CASSSEEGSYEQYF.

CDR3 amino acids: CASSLSGPRATEAFF. CDR3 nucleotides: TGTGCCAGCAGCTTATCAGGACCCCGGGCCACTGAAGCTTTCTTT. The chain employs TRBV5-8 and TRBJ1-1; no clear D. The V gene lost 2 bases and the J gene lost 4 bases, with 15 bases spanning the gap. The CDR3 extends over 15 amino acids. Germline V lookup: CDR1 SGHTS, CDR2 YDEGEE.

This chain links TRBV28 with TRBJ1-1; 9 bases are shared with TRBD1. Trimming removed 2 bases from V and 11 bases from J; junction bases left unmatched: 9. Germline V lookup: CDR1 MDHEN, CDR2 SYDVKM. This CDR3 has 14 amino acids. CDR3 residues: CASSLLGQGKWAFF. The CDR3 DNA reads as TGTGCCAGCAGTTTACTGGGACAGGGAAAATGGGCTTTCTTT.

This chain links TRBV28 with TRBJ2-1; 7 nucleotides agree with TRBD2. Germline assignment: CDR1 MDHEN and CDR2 SYDVKM. V lost 7 bases and J lost 3; bases outside the gene matches: 9. The CDR3 sequence is 15 residues long. Here the CDR3 DNA reads TGTGCCAGCACCCCTGCGGGAGCTAACTACAATGAGCAGTTCTTC. Translated: CASTPAGANYNEQFF.

V usage is TRBV30 and J usage is TRBJ2-7; D is uncertain. The CDR3 is 13 amino acids. Trimming removed 4 bases at V and 0 bases at J, with 10 bases between. The germline V gene encodes CDR1 GTSNPN and CDR2 SVGIG (reference sequence). The CDR3 nucleotides read TGTGCCTGGAATTCGGGCCTCTCCTACGAGCAGTACTTC. Protein product: CAWNSGLSYEQYF.

J is TRBJ1-2 and V is TRBV28; maybe TRBD1 (6 bases). Trimming stripped 8 bases from V and 5 bases from J, with 12 bases between. From germline, CDR1 is MDHEN and CDR2 SYDVKM. There are 12 residues in the CDR3. Here the CDR3 reads CASVSGQYGYTF. CDR3 nucleotides: TGTGCCAGCGTGTCGGGACAATATGGCTACACCTTC.

This rearrangement joins TRBV6-5 to TRBJ2-3; D remains ambiguous. The CDR3 spans 15 residues. Trimming cost V 0 bases and J 6 bases, with 13 bases left between them. In germline, CDR1 is MNHEY, CDR2 SVGAGI. CDR3 nucleotide sequence: TGTGCCAGCAGTTACTCGAAAACTTTAGGGGATACGCAGTATTTT. It translates to CASSYSKTLGDTQYF.

This clone was seen a few times. The chain recombines TRBV7-2 with TRBJ2-5; D remains unclear. Germline V CDR1 and CDR2: SGHTA, FQGNSA. The ends were cut back, 3 bases at V and 1 base at J, with 9 bases in the middle. This CDR3 has 14 residues. CDR3 residues: CASSFGRSQETQYF. In DNA, the CDR3 is TGTGCCAGCAGCTTCGGTCGGTCCCAAGAGACCCAGTACTTC.

This clone has only a few counts. The genes are TRBV19 and TRBJ2-5; TRBD1 or TRBD2 may be the D gene (5 bases each). The CDR3 runs to 16 residues. The germline V gene encodes CDR1 LNHDA and CDR2 SQIVND (reference sequence). V lost 7 bases and J lost 4, with 22 bases in between. This CDR3 is CASIPHAGLQGETQYF. The CDR3 DNA reads as TGTGCCAGTATCCCGCATGCGGGCCTCCAGGGAGAGACCCAGTACTTC.

The CDR3 nucleotides are TGTGCCAGCAGCCAAATGAGGGCTAGCGGGGGGGCCATAAATGAGCAGTTCTTC. Translation: CASSQMRASGGAINEQFF. V and J are TRBV27 and TRBJ2-1; TRBD2 matches 12 bases. The CDR3 totals 18 residues. CDR1 is MNHEY and CDR2 is SMNVEV in the germline V gene (reference sequence). Germline trimming cut 6 bases from V and 7 bases from J; bases unmatched to any gene: 16.